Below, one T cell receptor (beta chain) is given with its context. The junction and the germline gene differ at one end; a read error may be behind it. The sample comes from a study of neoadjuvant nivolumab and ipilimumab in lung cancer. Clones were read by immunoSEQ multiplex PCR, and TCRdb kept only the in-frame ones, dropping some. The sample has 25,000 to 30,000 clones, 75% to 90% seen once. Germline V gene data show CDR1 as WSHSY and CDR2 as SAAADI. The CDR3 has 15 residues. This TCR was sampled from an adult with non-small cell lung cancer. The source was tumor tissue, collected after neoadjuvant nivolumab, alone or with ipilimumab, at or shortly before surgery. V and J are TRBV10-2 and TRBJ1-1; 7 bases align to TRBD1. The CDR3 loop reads CASSESRGPNTEAFF. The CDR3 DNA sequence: TGCGCCAGCAGCGAGTCGAGGGGGCCTAACACTGAAGCTTTCTTT.